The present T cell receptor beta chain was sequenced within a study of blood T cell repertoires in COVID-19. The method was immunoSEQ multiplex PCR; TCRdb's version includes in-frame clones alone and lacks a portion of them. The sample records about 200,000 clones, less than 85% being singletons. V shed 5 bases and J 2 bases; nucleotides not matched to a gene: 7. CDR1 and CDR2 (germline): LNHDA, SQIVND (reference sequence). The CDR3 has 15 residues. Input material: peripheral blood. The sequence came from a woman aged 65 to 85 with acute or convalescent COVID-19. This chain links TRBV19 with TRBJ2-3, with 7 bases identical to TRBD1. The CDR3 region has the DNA TGTGCCAGTAGTGGACGGGACAGATACACAGATACGCAGTATTTT. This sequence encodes CASSGRDRYTDTQYF.